The 19 T cell receptor beta chains below were found in one sample sequenced in a study of response to subunit inactivated influenza vaccine. Via MiXCR, TCRdb re-called the RT-PCR reads, giving one row per CDR3 protein. This table holds hundreds of thousands of distinct CDR3 sequences, approximately 11% found once. The sample also formed part of further work on T cells expressing NK-cell markers. That report notes: 5'RACE template switching with UMIs produced the TCR beta cDNA.

The material sequenced was PBMCs from blood, taken on the day of vaccination. These receptor sequences come from a man aged 45-65 years who received an inactivated influenza vaccine.

This sequence joins TRBV4-3 and TRBJ2-1, with 12 positions matching TRBD2. The V segment lost 2 bases and the J segment 8 bases; nucleotides outside the gene matches: 7. This CDR3 spans 16 amino acids. Germline CDR1 reads LGHNA; CDR2 reads YSLEER. The CDR3 DNA follows: TGCGCCAGCAGCCAACCGACTAGCGGGAGAAATCATGAGCAGTTCTTC. Translating gives CASSQPTSGRNHEQFF.

This clonotype was counted between two and nine times. The chain is built from TRBV27 and TRBJ2-7; D is unresolved. V dropped 8 bases and J dropped 0 bases, with 11 bases sitting between them. From germline, CDR1 is MNHEY and CDR2 SMNVEV (reference sequence). The CDR3 spans 13 residues. The CDR3 DNA is TGTGCCAGCGGCCCCACATTCTCCTACGAGCAGTACTTC. Translation: CASGPTFSYEQYF.

This chain joins TRBV5-1 and TRBJ2-3; perhaps TRBD1 as D (6 bases). The CDR3 length is 14 residues. V lost 4 bases, J lost 4 bases, and 13 bases lay in between. Germline-derived CDR1 and CDR2 are SGHRS and YFSETQ. For the CDR3, the DNA is TGCGCCAGCAGCCCACAGGGTTCCTCAGATACGCAGTATTTT. Protein product: CASSPQGSSDTQYF.

This clonotype was seen repeatedly, ten times or more. The rearrangement links TRBV7-2 to TRBJ2-3; D is tentatively TRBD1 or TRBD2 (5 bases each). From germline, CDR1 is SGHTA and CDR2 FQGNSA. The V and J ends lost 3 bases and 3 bases respectively, with 10 bases between them. The CDR3 has 14 amino acids. Written as DNA, the CDR3 is TGTGCCAGCAGCTTTGGGACCAAGACAGATACGCAGTATTTT. The encoded protein is CASSFGTKTDTQYF. The full variable domain, in which reference TRBV7-2 and TRBJ2-3 provide the parts outside the CDR3, is GAGVSQSPSNKVTEKGKDVELRCDPISGHTALYWYRQSLGQGLEFLIYFQGNSAPDKSGLPSDRFSAERTGGSVSTLTIQRTQQEDSAVYLCASSFGTKTDTQYFGPGTRLTVL.

This clonotype was found a few times. The rearrangement links TRBV6-1 to TRBJ1-4; D remains unclear. V was clipped by 5 bases and J by 3 bases, with 7 bases between them. Germline loops: CDR1 MNHNS, CDR2 SASEGT. The length of the CDR3 is 13 residues. Here the CDR3 reads CASSPLANEKLFF. CDR3 sequence (DNA): TGTGCCAGCAGTCCCCTGGCTAATGAAAAACTGTTTTTT.

The chain recombines TRBV20-1 with TRBJ1-5; the match to TRBD1 covers 11 bases. Per germline, CDR1 DFQATT and CDR2 SNEGSKA (reference sequence). V lost 5 bases to trimming and J lost 7 bases; unmatched junction nucleotides: 4. The CDR3 runs 13 residues. The DNA for the CDR3 is TGCAGTGCTCTTGGACAGGGGGCCCAGCCCCAGCATTTT. This gives the protein CSALGQGAQPQHF.

The chain carries TRBV25-1 and TRBJ1-2; D gene ambiguous. The germline V gene has CDR1 MGHDK and CDR2 SYGVNS. The CDR3 runs to 16 residues. Between the trimmed V and J ends, which lost 7 bases and 7 bases, there was a span of 25 bases. The CDR3 loop is CASTKEGSAALGGYTF. CDR3 DNA sequence: TGTGCCAGCACCAAAGAGGGATCGGCGGCCTTAGGTGGCTACACCTTC.

The V and J genes are TRBV5-1 and TRBJ2-7, with D uncertain. The CDR3 has 12 amino acids. The germline V gene has CDR1 SGHRS and CDR2 YFSETQ. Trimming cost V 4 bases and J 4 bases, with 9 bases left between them. CDR3 in DNA: TGCGCCAGCAGCGTCCACGGGTACGAGCAGTACTTC. It codes for CASSVHGYEQYF.

This clonotype was counted a few times. The V call is TRBV5-1, the J call TRBJ2-1; 8 bases fit TRBD1. The J segment lost 2 bases and the V segment lost 0 bases, leaving 7 bases of the junction unmatched. The CDR3 is 17 residues long. CDR1 and CDR2 (germline): SGHRS, YFSETQ. CDR3 sequence (DNA): TGCGCCAGCAGCTTGGAGCAGGGGGCATTTACCTACAATGAGCAGTTCTTC. Amino acids: CASSLEQGAFTYNEQFF.

The sample holds many counts of this clonotype. The chain uses TRBV4-1 and TRBJ2-7; D uncertain. The CDR3 sequence is 15 residues long. Germline V gene lookup returns CDR1 MGHRA and CDR2 YSYEKL. V dropped 0 bases and J dropped 3 bases, with 12 bases sitting between them. CDR3 bases: TGCGCCAGCAGCCAAGATCAAGTAAGATACTACGAGCAGTACTTC. Its translation is CASSQDQVRYYEQYF.

The rearrangement links TRBV28 to TRBJ2-1; 7 positions agree with TRBD1. V was clipped by 3 bases and J by 5 bases; unmatched bases: 4. This CDR3 comprises 14 residues. Germline CDR1 reads MDHEN; CDR2 reads SYDVKM. The CDR3 DNA reads TGTGCCAGCAGTTTTTGGGACAGAAACAATGAGCAGTTCTTC. Amino acids: CASSFWDRNNEQFF.

This chain uses TRBV4-2 with TRBJ2-1; the match to TRBD2 covers 11 bases. This CDR3 is built from 22 residues. Germline loops: CDR1 LGHNA, CDR2 YNFKEQ. Trimming at V came to 2 bases and at J to 8 bases, leaving 26 bases not matched to a gene. The CDR3 protein is CASSQLSPQGWLAGGRFDEQFF. The CDR3 nucleotides read TGTGCCAGCAGCCAACTCAGCCCACAGGGGTGGCTAGCGGGAGGTCGGTTCGATGAGCAGTTCTTC.

This clonotype has a handful of counts. This chain uses TRBV20-1 with TRBJ2-1; 8 bases fit TRBD2. The CDR3 has 13 residues. CDR1 is DFQATT, CDR2 SNEGSKA, per germline (reference sequence). V shed 3 bases and J 7 bases; nucleotides not matched to a gene: 5. This CDR3 reads CSARAGGRNEQFF. The CDR3 region has the DNA TGCAGTGCTAGGGCGGGGGGTAGGAATGAGCAGTTCTTC.

This clonotype was seen at least ten times. The V call is TRBV6-1, the J call TRBJ1-5; 7 bases map to TRBD1. Trimming at V came to 6 bases and at J to 7 bases, leaving 9 bases not matched to a gene. This CDR3 comprises 14 residues. Looked up from germline, CDR1 is MNHNS and CDR2 is SASEGT. In DNA form, the CDR3 reads TGTGCCAGCAGCCGAAACAGGGGACGGCAGCCCCAGCATTTT. It specifies CASSRNRGRQPQHF.

J is TRBJ2-6 and V is TRBV12-3 or TRBV12-4; 8 bases are a match to TRBD1. Trimming removed 6 bases from V and 2 bases from J; junction bases left unmatched: 3. The CDR3 consists of 15 residues. The CDR3 DNA reads as TGTGCCAGCAGCTCGACAGGGGCTGGGGCCAACGTCCTGACTTTC. Its protein is CASSSTGAGANVLTF.

As concerns this clonotype: A much larger clone lies one base from this, so it may be a read error. This rearrangement joins TRBV9 to TRBJ2-4, with D perhaps assigned TRBD1 or TRBD2 (5 bases each). CDR1 SGDLS and CDR2 YYNGEE come from the germline V gene. The CDR3 sequence is 14 residues long. Trimming stripped 1 base from V and 8 bases from J, with 13 bases between. CDR3 in amino acids: CASSVSELGDIQYF. CDR3 coding DNA: TGTGCCAGCAGCGTATCGGAACTAGGGGACATTCAGTACTTC.

In its sample, this clonotype was seen a few times. V and J are TRBV28 and TRBJ2-7; D is unclear. The CDR3 runs to 15 residues. V gave up 3 bases and J gave up 4 bases, with 16 bases separating them. Germline V gives CDR1 MDHEN, CDR2 SYDVKM. CDR3 DNA sequence: TGTGCCAGCAGTTTTGTCGCCCTCCGAGAGTACGAGCAGTACTTC. Protein sequence: CASSFVALREYEQYF.

The table lists this clonotype with a few counts. The chain carries TRBV6-5 and TRBJ2-2; D is ambiguous. Trimming pared 0 bases from V and 1 base from J, leaving 9 bases between. This CDR3 comprises 16 residues. Germline V gene data show CDR1 as MNHEY and CDR2 as SVGAGI. CDR3 loop: CASSYSVKGNTGELFF. The CDR3, as DNA: TGTGCCAGCAGTTACTCGGTGAAGGGGAACACCGGGGAGCTGTTTTTT.

This clonotype occurred a few times. This chain connects TRBV12-3 or TRBV12-4 to TRBJ1-1; D is possibly TRBD1 (5 bases). Trimming left V 6 bases short and J 2 bases short, with 13 bases between. This CDR3 is built from 14 residues. CDR3 in amino acids: CASRSQALNTEAFF. The CDR3 DNA follows: TGTGCCAGCAGATCACAGGCGCTTAACACTGAAGCTTTCTTT.